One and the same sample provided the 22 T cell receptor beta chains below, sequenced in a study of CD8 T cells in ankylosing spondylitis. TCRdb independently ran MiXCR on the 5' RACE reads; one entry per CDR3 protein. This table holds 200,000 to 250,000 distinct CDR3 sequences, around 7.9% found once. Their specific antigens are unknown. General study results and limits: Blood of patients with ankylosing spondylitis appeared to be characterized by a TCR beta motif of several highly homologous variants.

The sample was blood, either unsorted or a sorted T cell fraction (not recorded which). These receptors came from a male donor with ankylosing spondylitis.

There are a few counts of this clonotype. The CDR3 DNA reads as TGTGCCAGTAGACCCCTTTTTCAGGGGCTTTACAATCAGCCCCAGCATTTT. Translation: CASRPLFQGLYNQPQHF. The chain recombines TRBV19 with TRBJ1-5, with D perhaps matching TRBD1 (6 bases). Germline V gene lookup returns CDR1 LNHDA and CDR2 SQIVND (reference sequence). Trimming took 6 bases from V and 3 from J, leaving 21 bases between them. The CDR3 covers 17 residues.

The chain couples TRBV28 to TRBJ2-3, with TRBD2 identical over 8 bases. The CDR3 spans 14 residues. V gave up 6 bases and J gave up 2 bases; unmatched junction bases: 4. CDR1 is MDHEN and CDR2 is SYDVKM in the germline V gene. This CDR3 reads CASSPLADTDTQYF. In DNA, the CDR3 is TGTGCCAGCAGCCCACTAGCGGACACAGATACGCAGTATTTT.

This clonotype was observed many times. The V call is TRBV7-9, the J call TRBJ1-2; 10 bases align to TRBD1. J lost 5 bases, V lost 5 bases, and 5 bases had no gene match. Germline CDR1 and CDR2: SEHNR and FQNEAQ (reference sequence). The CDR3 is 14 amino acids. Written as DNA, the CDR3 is TGTGCCAGCAGCACCTCGGACAGGGGGTATGGCTACACCTTC. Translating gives CASSTSDRGYGYTF.

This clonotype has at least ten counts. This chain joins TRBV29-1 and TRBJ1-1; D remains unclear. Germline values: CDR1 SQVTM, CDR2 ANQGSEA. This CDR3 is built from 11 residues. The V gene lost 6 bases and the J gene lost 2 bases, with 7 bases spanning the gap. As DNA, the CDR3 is TGCAGCGTGGTCATTAACACTGAAGCTTTCTTT. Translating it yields CSVVINTEAFF.

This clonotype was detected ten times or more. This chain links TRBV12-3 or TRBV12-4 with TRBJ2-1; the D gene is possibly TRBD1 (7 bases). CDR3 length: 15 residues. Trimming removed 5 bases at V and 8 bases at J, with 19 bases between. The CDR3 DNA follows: TGTGCCAGCAGTCCCACAGGGATCAGGGGGGATGAGCAGTTCTTC. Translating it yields CASSPTGIRGDEQFF.

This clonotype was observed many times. This chain's CDR3 is CASSFGPGNTIYF. Here the CDR3 DNA reads TGTGCCAGCAGTTTTGGACCTGGAAACACCATATATTTT. This chain links TRBV12-3 or TRBV12-4 with TRBJ1-3; no clear D gene. The V end was cut by 3 bases, the J end by 2 bases, with 5 bases between. There are 13 residues in the CDR3.

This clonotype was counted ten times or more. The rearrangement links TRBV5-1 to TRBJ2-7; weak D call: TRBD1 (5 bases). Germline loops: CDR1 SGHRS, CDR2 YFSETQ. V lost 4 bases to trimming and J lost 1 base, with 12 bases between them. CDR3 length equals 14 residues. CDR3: CASSLDRNSYEQYF. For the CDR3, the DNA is TGCGCCAGCAGCCTCGACAGAAATTCCTACGAGCAGTACTTC. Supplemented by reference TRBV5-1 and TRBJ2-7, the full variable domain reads KAGVTQTPRYLIKTRGQQVTLSCSPISGHRSVSWYQQTPGQGLQFLFEYFSETQRNKGNFPGRFSGRQFSNSRSEMNVSTLELGDSALYLCASSLDRNSYEQYFGPGTRLTVT.

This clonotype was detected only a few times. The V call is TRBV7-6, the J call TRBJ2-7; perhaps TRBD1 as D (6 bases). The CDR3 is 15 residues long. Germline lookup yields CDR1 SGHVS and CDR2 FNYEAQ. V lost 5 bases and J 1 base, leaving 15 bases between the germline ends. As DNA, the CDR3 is TGTGCCAGCAGCCCGACGGGACAAGGTTCCTACGAGCAGTACTTC. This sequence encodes CASSPTGQGSYEQYF.

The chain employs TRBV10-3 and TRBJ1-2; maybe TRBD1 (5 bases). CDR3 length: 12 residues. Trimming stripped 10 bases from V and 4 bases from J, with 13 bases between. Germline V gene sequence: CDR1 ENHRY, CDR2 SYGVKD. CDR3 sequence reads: CATLTASYGYTF. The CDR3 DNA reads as TGTGCCACCCTGACAGCCTCCTATGGCTACACCTTC.

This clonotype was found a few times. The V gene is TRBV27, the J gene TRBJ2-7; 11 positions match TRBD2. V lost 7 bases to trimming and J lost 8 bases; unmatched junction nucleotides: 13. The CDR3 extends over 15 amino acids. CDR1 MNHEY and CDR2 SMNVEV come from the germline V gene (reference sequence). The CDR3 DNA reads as TGTGCCAGCACGTCATTACTAGCGGGAGAACTCCAGCAGTACTTC. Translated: CASTSLLAGELQQYF.

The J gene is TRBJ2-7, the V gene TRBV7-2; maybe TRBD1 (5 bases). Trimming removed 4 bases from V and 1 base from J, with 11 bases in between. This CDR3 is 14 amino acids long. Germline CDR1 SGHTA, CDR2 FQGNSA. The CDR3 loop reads CASSSQAGSYEQYF. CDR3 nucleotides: TGTGCCAGCAGCTCCCAAGCAGGGTCCTACGAGCAGTACTTC.

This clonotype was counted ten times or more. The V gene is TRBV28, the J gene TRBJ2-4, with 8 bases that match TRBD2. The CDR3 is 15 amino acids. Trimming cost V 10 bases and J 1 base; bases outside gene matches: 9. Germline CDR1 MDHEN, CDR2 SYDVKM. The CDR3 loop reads CATFTGGGAKNIQYF. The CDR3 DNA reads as TGTGCCACCTTCACCGGGGGGGGCGCCAAAAACATTCAGTACTTC.

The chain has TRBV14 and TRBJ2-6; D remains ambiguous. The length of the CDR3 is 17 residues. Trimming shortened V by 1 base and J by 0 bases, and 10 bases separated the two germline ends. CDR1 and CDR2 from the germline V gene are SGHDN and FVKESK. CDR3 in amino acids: CASSQGRTLSGANVLTF. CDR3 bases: TGTGCCAGCAGCCAAGGGCGGACCCTCTCTGGGGCCAACGTCCTGACTTTC.

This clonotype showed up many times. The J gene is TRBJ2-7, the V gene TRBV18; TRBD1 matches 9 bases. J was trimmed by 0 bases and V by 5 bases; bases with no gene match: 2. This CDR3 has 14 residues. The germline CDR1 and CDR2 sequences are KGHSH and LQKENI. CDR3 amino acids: CASSTGGLSYEQYF. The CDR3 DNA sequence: TGTGCCAGCTCAACAGGGGGCCTCTCCTACGAGCAGTACTTC.

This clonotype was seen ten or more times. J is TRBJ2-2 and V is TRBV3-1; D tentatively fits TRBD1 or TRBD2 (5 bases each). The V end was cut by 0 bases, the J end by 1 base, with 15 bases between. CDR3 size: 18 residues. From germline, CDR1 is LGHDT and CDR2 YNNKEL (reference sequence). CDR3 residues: CASSQDRAGTVNTGELFF. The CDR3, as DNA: TGTGCCAGCAGCCAAGATCGGGCAGGGACGGTGAACACCGGGGAGCTGTTTTTT. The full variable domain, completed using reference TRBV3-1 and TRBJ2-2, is DTAVSQTPKYLVTQMGNDKSIKCEQNLGHDTMYWYKQDSKKFLKIMFSYNNKELIINETVPNRFSPKSPDKAHLNLHINSLELGDSAVYFCASSQDRAGTVNTGELFFGEGSRLTVL.

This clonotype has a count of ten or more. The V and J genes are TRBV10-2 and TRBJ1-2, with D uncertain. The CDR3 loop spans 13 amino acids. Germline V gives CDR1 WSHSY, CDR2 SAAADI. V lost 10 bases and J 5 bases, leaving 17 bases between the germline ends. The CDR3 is CATSIGTDYGYTF. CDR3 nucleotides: TGCGCCACCTCAATCGGTACAGATTATGGCTACACCTTC.

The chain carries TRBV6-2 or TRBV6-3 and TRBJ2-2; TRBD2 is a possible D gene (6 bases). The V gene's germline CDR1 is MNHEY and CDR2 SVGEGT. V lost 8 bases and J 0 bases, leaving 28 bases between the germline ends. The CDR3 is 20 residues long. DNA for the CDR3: TGTGCCAGCTGTCGTTTCCCCAGCAGTGTGGCGGGGACGAACACCGGGGAGCTGTTTTTT. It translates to CASCRFPSSVAGTNTGELFF.

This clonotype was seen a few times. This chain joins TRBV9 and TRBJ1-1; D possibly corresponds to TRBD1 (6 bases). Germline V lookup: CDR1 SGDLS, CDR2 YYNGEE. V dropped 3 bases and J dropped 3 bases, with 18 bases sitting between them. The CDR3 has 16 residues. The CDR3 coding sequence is TGTGCCAGCAGCGACCCCCATCAGACAGGTCACACTGAAGCTTTCTTT. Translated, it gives CASSDPHQTGHTEAFF.

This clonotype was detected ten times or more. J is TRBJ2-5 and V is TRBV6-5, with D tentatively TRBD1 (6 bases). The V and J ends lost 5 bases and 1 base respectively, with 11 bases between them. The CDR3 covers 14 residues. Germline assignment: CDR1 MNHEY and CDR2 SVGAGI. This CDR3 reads CASSPGQSQETQYF. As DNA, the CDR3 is TGTGCCAGCAGTCCAGGACAGAGCCAAGAGACCCAGTACTTC.

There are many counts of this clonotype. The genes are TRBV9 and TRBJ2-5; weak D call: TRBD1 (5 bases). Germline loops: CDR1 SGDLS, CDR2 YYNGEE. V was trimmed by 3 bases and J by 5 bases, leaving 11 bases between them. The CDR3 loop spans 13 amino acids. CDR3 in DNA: TGTGCCAGCAGCGCAAGGGGTGAGGAGACCCAGTACTTC. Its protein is CASSARGEETQYF.

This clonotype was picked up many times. The chain's CDR3 is CASSSGPGRNNEQFF. In nucleotides, the CDR3 is TGCGCCAGCAGCTCGGGCCCCGGGCGCAACAATGAGCAGTTCTTC. The V and J genes are TRBV5-1 and TRBJ2-1; D uncertain. Germline V gene sequence: CDR1 SGHRS, CDR2 YFSETQ. The CDR3 is 15 amino acids. The V end lost 3 bases, the J end lost 5 bases, and 15 bases lay between the germline ends.

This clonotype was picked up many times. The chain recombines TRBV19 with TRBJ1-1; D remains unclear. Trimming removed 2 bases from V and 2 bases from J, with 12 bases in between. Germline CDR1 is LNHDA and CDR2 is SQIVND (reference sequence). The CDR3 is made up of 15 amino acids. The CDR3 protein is CASSIRQVLNTEAFF. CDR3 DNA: TGTGCCAGTAGTATACGGCAGGTATTAAACACTGAAGCTTTCTTT.